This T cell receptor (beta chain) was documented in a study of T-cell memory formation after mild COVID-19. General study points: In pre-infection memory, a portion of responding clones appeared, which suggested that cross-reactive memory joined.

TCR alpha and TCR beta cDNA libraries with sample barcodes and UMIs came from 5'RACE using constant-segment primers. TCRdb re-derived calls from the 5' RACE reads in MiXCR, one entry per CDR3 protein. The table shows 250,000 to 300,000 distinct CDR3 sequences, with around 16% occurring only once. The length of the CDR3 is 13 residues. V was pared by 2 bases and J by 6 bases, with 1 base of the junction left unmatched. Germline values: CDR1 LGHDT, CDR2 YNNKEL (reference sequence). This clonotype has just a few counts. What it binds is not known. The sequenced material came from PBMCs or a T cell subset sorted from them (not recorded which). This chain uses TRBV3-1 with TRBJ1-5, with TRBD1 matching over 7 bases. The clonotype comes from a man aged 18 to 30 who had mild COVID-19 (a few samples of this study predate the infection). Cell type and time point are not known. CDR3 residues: CASSQPGGQPQHF. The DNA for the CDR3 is TGTGCCAGCAGCCAACCAGGGGGTCAGCCCCAGCATTTT.